Below, 24 T cell receptor beta chains from the same sample are listed, as sequenced in a study of cytomegalovirus exposure and HLA in healthy donors. The PCR employed 60 Vbeta primers together with 13 Jbeta primers. Libraries were prepared by immunoSEQ multiplex PCR; TCRdb keeps only in-frame clonotypes and omits some of them. The sample includes some 110,000 clones, 81% of them seen just once. The material sequenced was PBMCs. These receptors originate from a woman younger than 45 in good health and CMV-seronegative.

This clone was picked up a small number of times. The rearrangement joins TRBV4-2 to TRBJ1-1; D is unresolved. This CDR3 is built from 15 residues. The germline V gene encodes CDR1 LGHNA and CDR2 YNFKEQ. The V end was cut by 1 base, the J end by 1 base, with 10 bases between. In nucleotides, the CDR3 is TGTGCCAGCAGCCAAGTGGCGGAGCCGAACACTGAAGCTTTCTTT. Its translation is CASSQVAEPNTEAFF.

V usage is TRBV14 and J usage is TRBJ2-3, with D uncertain. This CDR3 has 13 amino acids. The germline V gene encodes CDR1 SGHDN and CDR2 FVKESK. V dropped 2 bases and J dropped 6 bases, with 9 bases sitting between them. The CDR3 here is CASSQWAADTQYF. The CDR3 coding sequence is TGTGCCAGCAGCCAATGGGCCGCGGATACGCAGTATTTT. Full variable domain (missing parts from reference TRBV14 and TRBJ2-3): EAGVTQFPSHSVIEKGQTVTLRCDPISGHDNLYWYRRVMGKEIKFLLHFVKESKQDESGMPNNRFLAERTGGTYSTLKVQPAELEDSGVYFCASSQWAADTQYFGPGTRLTVL.

This rearrangement joins TRBV6-1 to TRBJ2-3, with no clear D. The CDR3 spans 14 residues. V lost 1 base, J lost 2 bases, and 7 bases lay in between. Germline values: CDR1 MNHNS, CDR2 SASEGT. CDR3 coding DNA: TGTGCCAGCAGTGAAGGCCAGGTCACAGATACGCAGTATTTT. Translated, it gives CASSEGQVTDTQYF.

Written as DNA, the CDR3 is TGTGCCAGCAGGGCTAGCGGGAAAGCTGTAGATACGCAGTATTTT. It is translated as CASRASGKAVDTQYF. The gene calls are TRBV6-5 and TRBJ2-3, with 9 bases that match TRBD2. The CDR3 runs 15 residues. With 6 bases clipped from V and 5 bases from J, the junction kept 9 bases outside the gene matches. Looked up from germline, CDR1 is MNHEY and CDR2 is SVGAGI.

V usage is TRBV27 and J usage is TRBJ1-2; TRBD1 might be the D (6 bases). The CDR3 has 14 amino acids. Germline CDR1 reads MNHEY; CDR2 reads SMNVEV (reference sequence). Trimming left V 8 bases short and J 5 bases short, with 18 bases between. CDR3 sequence reads: CASRPHQGPYGYTF. DNA of the CDR3: TGTGCCAGCCGCCCCCACCAGGGGCCATATGGCTACACCTTC.

The rearrangement joins TRBV11-2 to TRBJ2-7; 10 bases align to TRBD1. From germline, CDR1 is SGHAT and CDR2 FQNNGV. The V gene end was trimmed by 5 bases and the J gene end by 5 bases; junction bases not matched to a gene: 9. The CDR3 consists of 15 residues. DNA for the CDR3: TGTGCCAGCAGCGCACGACAGGGGGCTCGTGACGAGCAGTACTTC. Residues: CASSARQGARDEQYF.

The V and J genes are TRBV4-1 and TRBJ2-7; D is possibly TRBD1 (5 bases). The CDR3 consists of 16 residues. In germline, CDR1 is MGHRA, CDR2 YSYEKL. Trimming pared 0 bases from V and 5 bases from J, leaving 17 bases between. DNA for the CDR3: TGCGCCAGCAGCCAAGAAGGTTTGGGGCAGAGCGACGAGCAGTACTTC. It translates to CASSQEGLGQSDEQYF.

The J gene is TRBJ2-2, the V gene TRBV7-2; 15 bases agree with TRBD2. The CDR3 loop spans 17 amino acids. Trimming cost V 1 base and J 8 bases; bases outside gene matches: 5. The V gene's germline CDR1 is SGHTA and CDR2 FQGNSA. CDR3 residues: CASSLGGLAGGLGELFF. CDR3 sequence (DNA): TGTGCCAGCAGCTTAGGGGGACTAGCGGGAGGATTAGGGGAGCTGTTTTTT. Full variable domain (missing parts from reference TRBV7-2 and TRBJ2-2): GAGVSQSPSNKVTEKGKDVELRCDPISGHTALYWYRQSLGQGLEFLIYFQGNSAPDKSGLPSDRFSAERTGGSVSTLTIQRTQQEDSAVYLCASSLGGLAGGLGELFFGEGSRLTVL.

The chain couples TRBV19 to TRBJ2-1; D remains unclear. This CDR3 has 14 amino acids. The V and J ends lost 5 bases and 8 bases respectively, with 16 bases between them. Per the germline V gene, CDR1 is LNHDA and CDR2 is SQIVND (reference sequence). This CDR3 reads CASSFGFTRDEQFF. The CDR3 DNA follows: TGTGCCAGTAGTTTCGGGTTCACGCGCGATGAGCAGTTCTTC.

This chain links TRBV28 with TRBJ2-5, with 11 bases fitting TRBD2. Germline CDR1 reads MDHEN; CDR2 reads SYDVKM. V lost 5 bases to trimming and J lost 3 bases; unmatched junction nucleotides: 20. CDR3 length: 20 amino acids. The CDR3 nucleotides are TGTGCCAGCAGTCCCCCGGAAGGGTCGATACTAGCGGGAGATGAAGAGACCCAGTACTTC. Protein: CASSPPEGSILAGDEETQYF.

The CDR3 is CASSFGESGNTIYF. The CDR3 DNA sequence: TGTGCCAGCAGTTTCGGGGAGTCTGGAAACACCATATATTTT. V usage is TRBV28 and J usage is TRBJ1-3, with unresolved D. V was clipped by 3 bases and J by 1 base, with 7 bases between them. Per germline, CDR1 MDHEN and CDR2 SYDVKM. The CDR3 is made up of 14 amino acids.

The chain combines TRBV10-3 with TRBJ2-4; 7 nucleotides line up with TRBD2. The germline CDR1 and CDR2 sequences are ENHRY and SYGVKD. This CDR3 contains 12 residues. With 3 bases clipped from V and 11 bases from J, the junction kept 4 bases outside the gene matches. CDR3 residues: CAISEREEFQYF. The CDR3, as DNA: TGTGCCATCAGTGAACGGGAGGAATTTCAGTACTTC.

This clone was observed a handful of times. This sequence joins TRBV5-6 and TRBJ2-7, with TRBD1 identical over 8 bases. V lost 0 bases, J lost 5 bases, and 1 base stayed unmatched. Per germline, CDR1 SGHDT and CDR2 YYEEEE. The CDR3 runs to 13 residues. The CDR3 DNA is TGTGCCAGCAGCTTGGGACAGGGGAACGAGCAGTACTTC. Its protein is CASSLGQGNEQYF.

The rearrangement links TRBV7-8 to TRBJ1-3, with 7 positions matching TRBD1. The CDR3 has 15 residues. CDR1 SGHVS and CDR2 FQNEAQ come from the germline V gene. The V segment lost 1 base and the J segment 2 bases; nucleotides outside the gene matches: 2. The CDR3, as DNA: TGTGCCAGCAGCTTAGGCCAGGGGGCTGGAAACACCATATATTTT. Translation gives CASSLGQGAGNTIYF.

This rearrangement joins TRBV30 to TRBJ2-5, with D tentatively TRBD1 (6 bases). The CDR3 is made up of 15 amino acids. Germline values: CDR1 GTSNPN, CDR2 SVGIG (reference sequence). Trimming removed 3 bases from V and 1 base from J, with 15 bases in between. The DNA of the CDR3 is TGTGCCTGGAGCCGAGATTCACAGGGCCAAGAGACCCAGTACTTC. Its translation: CAWSRDSQGQETQYF.

V is TRBV6-1 and J is TRBJ2-7; 7 nucleotides match TRBD1. V lost 6 bases to trimming and J lost 2 bases; unmatched junction nucleotides: 7. The V gene's germline CDR1 is MNHNS and CDR2 SASEGT. This CDR3 is built from 14 residues. This CDR3 reads CASSRGSITYEQYF. The CDR3 DNA sequence: TGTGCCAGCAGCAGGGGGTCCATAACCTACGAGCAGTACTTC.

The V gene is TRBV7-9, the J gene TRBJ2-1, with 11 bases matching TRBD1. CDR1 SEHNR and CDR2 FQNEAQ come from the germline V gene (reference sequence). This CDR3 region has 15 residues. With V trimmed by 4 bases and J by 9 bases, 8 bases remained unmatched. The CDR3 is CASSSTGTGGREQFF. CDR3 nucleotide sequence: TGTGCCAGCAGCTCTACCGGGACAGGGGGACGTGAGCAGTTCTTC.

The chain couples TRBV28 to TRBJ1-4, with no clear D. Germline V lookup: CDR1 MDHEN, CDR2 SYDVKM. The CDR3 has 18 residues. Trimming stripped 3 bases from V and 0 bases from J, with 17 bases between. The CDR3 loop is CASSLIAGLGSTNEKLFF. As DNA, the CDR3 is TGTGCCAGCAGTTTGATTGCAGGACTAGGGTCAACTAATGAAAAACTGTTTTTT. The full variable domain, completed using reference TRBV28 and TRBJ1-4, is DVKVTQSSRYLVKRTGEKVFLECVQDMDHENMFWYRQDPGLGLRLIYFSYDVKMKEKGDIPEGYSVSREKKERFSLILESASTNQTSMYLCASSLIAGLGSTNEKLFFGSGTQLSVL.

The chain is built from TRBV6-5 and TRBJ1-4, with 10 bases identical to TRBD1. This CDR3 is 14 amino acids long. V shed 4 bases and J 7 bases; nucleotides not matched to a gene: 3. CDR1 is MNHEY and CDR2 is SVGAGI in the germline V gene. DNA of the CDR3: TGTGCCAGCAGTTCCGGACAGGGGGTTGAAAAACTGTTTTTT. Its protein is CASSSGQGVEKLFF.

This chain's CDR3 is CASSLGSGDTGELFF. The DNA of the CDR3 is TGCGCCAGCAGCCTGGGGTCAGGTGACACCGGGGAGCTGTTTTTT. The rearrangement links TRBV5-1 to TRBJ2-2; D gene ambiguous. The germline V gene has CDR1 SGHRS and CDR2 YFSETQ. The CDR3 covers 15 residues. V was clipped by 4 bases and J by 3 bases, with 13 bases between them. The variable domain in full, with the rest retrieved from reference TRBV5-1 and TRBJ2-2, is KAGVTQTPRYLIKTRGQQVTLSCSPISGHRSVSWYQQTPGQGLQFLFEYFSETQRNKGNFPGRFSGRQFSNSRSEMNVSTLELGDSALYLCASSLGSGDTGELFFGEGSRLTVL.

V usage is TRBV11-2 and J usage is TRBJ2-1, with 7 bases that match TRBD2. J was trimmed by 5 bases and V by 5 bases; bases with no gene match: 9. CDR1 is SGHAT and CDR2 is FQNNGV in the germline V gene. The CDR3 contains 15 residues. As DNA, the CDR3 is TGTGCCAGCAGCCCCAGGAGCGGGGACGACAATGAGCAGTTCTTC. Its translation: CASSPRSGDDNEQFF.

CDR3 nucleotides: TGCGCCAGCAGCCAACGACTGAGCTCTGGAAACACCATATATTTT. Its translation is CASSQRLSSGNTIYF. The V gene is TRBV4-3, the J gene TRBJ1-3, with D hard to call. This CDR3 comprises 15 residues. V dropped 2 bases and J dropped 0 bases, with 8 bases sitting between them. CDR1 LGHNA and CDR2 YSLEER come from the germline V gene.

V usage is TRBV6-5 and J usage is TRBJ2-1; the D gene is possibly TRBD1 (8 bases). The germline V gene has CDR1 MNHEY and CDR2 SVGAGI. The CDR3 has 14 residues. V was pared by 8 bases and J by 4 bases, with 15 bases between. The CDR3 spells CASGEQGGYNEQFF. The CDR3 DNA sequence: TGTGCCAGCGGGGAACAGGGGGGGTACAATGAGCAGTTCTTC.

CDR3 DNA: TGTGCCAGCAGCTTACAGGGGGCCGACACCGGGGAGCTGTTTTTT. Protein product: CASSLQGADTGELFF. This chain connects TRBV7-9 to TRBJ2-2; 8 bases agree with TRBD1. From germline, CDR1 is SEHNR and CDR2 FQNEAQ (reference sequence). The CDR3 loop spans 15 amino acids. The trim removed 2 bases at V and 3 bases at J, leaving 2 bases unmatched.